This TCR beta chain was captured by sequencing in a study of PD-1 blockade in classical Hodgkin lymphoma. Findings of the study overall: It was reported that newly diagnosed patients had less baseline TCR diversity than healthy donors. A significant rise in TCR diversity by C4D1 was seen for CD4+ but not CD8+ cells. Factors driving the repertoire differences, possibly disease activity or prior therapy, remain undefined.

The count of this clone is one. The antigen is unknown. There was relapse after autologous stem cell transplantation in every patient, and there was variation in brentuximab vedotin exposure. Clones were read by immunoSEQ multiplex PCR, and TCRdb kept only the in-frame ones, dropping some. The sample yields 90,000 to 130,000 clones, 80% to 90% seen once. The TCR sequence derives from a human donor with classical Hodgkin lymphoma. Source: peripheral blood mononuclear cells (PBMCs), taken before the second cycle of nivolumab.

CDR3 sequence reads: CATSLKGDPYNEQFF. CDR3 nucleotide sequence: TGTGCCACCAGCTTGAAGGGGGACCCCTACAATGAGCAGTTCTTC. The rearrangement uses TRBV15 and TRBJ2-1, with D maybe TRBD1 (6 bases). CDR3 size: 15 residues. Trimming left V 5 bases short and J 2 bases short, with 13 bases between. Germline V gene lookup returns CDR1 LNHNV and CDR2 YYDKDF (reference sequence).